Shown below are 10 T cell receptor beta chains from a single sample sequenced in a study of control samples from healthy donors and cancer patients. Here immunoSEQ multiplex PCR was the method, and the copy in TCRdb shows in-frame clones only, minus some. This sample yields some 70,000 clones, of which about 83% are seen a single time; around a sixth belongs to the top ten. The sample comprised blood. Receptors were obtained from a man aged 60 to 75 in good health.

The chain couples TRBV6-2 or TRBV6-3 to TRBJ1-1; the D gene is possibly TRBD1 (5 bases). Trimming shortened V by 6 bases and J by 1 base, and 12 bases separated the two germline ends. Germline V CDR1 and CDR2: MNHEY, SVGEGT. This CDR3 is built from 14 residues. The CDR3 DNA follows: TGTGCCAGCAGCCCTTATACAGGGAACACTGAAGCTTTCTTT. This encodes CASSPYTGNTEAFF.

The gene calls are TRBV6-5 and TRBJ1-6, with D unresolved. This CDR3 has 14 residues. Germline V gives CDR1 MNHEY, CDR2 SVGAGI. Trimming took 6 bases from V and 7 from J, leaving 13 bases between them. The CDR3 DNA is TGTGCCAGCAGCTACGGACGGCTGAATTCACCCCTCCACTTT. It is translated as CASSYGRLNSPLHF.

This clone was seen a handful of times. The rearrangement uses TRBV19 and TRBJ1-5; D uncertain. V dropped 5 bases and J dropped 4 bases, with 6 bases sitting between them. Germline V gene sequence: CDR1 LNHDA, CDR2 SQIVND (reference sequence). The CDR3 sequence is 12 residues long. CDR3 DNA sequence: TGTGCCAGTAGTGGACTGAATCAGCCCCAGCATTTT. Protein sequence: CASSGLNQPQHF.

This rearrangement joins TRBV28 to TRBJ1-3; D uncertain. Germline V CDR1 and CDR2: MDHEN, SYDVKM. The CDR3 covers 16 residues. V lost 1 base and J lost 0, with 10 bases in between. The CDR3 here is CASSLSVPTSGNTIYF. For the CDR3, the DNA is TGTGCCAGCAGTTTATCAGTCCCTACCTCTGGAAACACCATATATTTT.

The J gene is TRBJ2-3, the V gene TRBV7-9, with TRBD2 matching over 11 bases. V lost 4 bases to trimming and J lost 0 bases; unmatched junction nucleotides: 0. The CDR3 runs 15 residues. Germline lookup yields CDR1 SEHNR and CDR2 FQNEAQ (reference sequence). The chain's CDR3 is CASSSSGRSTDTQYF. In DNA form, the CDR3 reads TGTGCCAGCAGCTCTAGCGGGAGGAGCACAGATACGCAGTATTTT.

The chain uses TRBV7-2 and TRBJ1-1; no firm D call. Trimming pared 7 bases from V and 1 base from J, leaving 10 bases between. Germline-derived CDR1 and CDR2 are SGHTA and FQGNSA. CDR3 length: 13 residues. CDR3 protein: CASTLSTNTEAFF. CDR3 nucleotides: TGTGCCAGCACTCTTTCCACGAACACTGAAGCTTTCTTT.

The chain recombines TRBV19 with TRBJ2-1, with 11 bases fitting TRBD2. The V and J ends lost 4 bases and 5 bases, in that order; junction bases with no gene match: 1. Germline CDR1 and CDR2: LNHDA and SQIVND (reference sequence). The CDR3 loop spans 14 amino acids. This CDR3 is CASSKTSGNNEQFF. The CDR3 region has the DNA TGTGCCAGTAGTAAGACTAGCGGGAACAATGAGCAGTTCTTC.

The V call is TRBV7-9, the J call TRBJ2-5; tentative D call: TRBD1 (6 bases). Trimming stripped 5 bases from V and 0 bases from J, with 16 bases between. Germline CDR1 SEHNR, CDR2 FQNEAQ (reference sequence). This CDR3 is built from 16 residues. CDR3: CASSHRDRPYQETQYF. The DNA for the CDR3 is TGTGCCAGCAGCCACCGAGACAGGCCTTACCAAGAGACCCAGTACTTC.

The chain joins TRBV6-2 or TRBV6-3 to TRBJ2-7; D remains unclear. V lost 3 bases to trimming and J lost 2 bases, with 14 bases between them. The germline CDR1 and CDR2 sequences are MNHEY and SVGEGT. This CDR3 spans 15 amino acids. CDR3 in amino acids: CASSYLGGPTYEQYF. Written as DNA, the CDR3 is TGTGCCAGCAGTTATCTGGGTGGGCCTACCTACGAGCAGTACTTC.

The rearrangement joins TRBV18 to TRBJ2-7; 12 nucleotides agree with TRBD1. CDR1 and CDR2 from the germline V gene are KGHSH and LQKENI. This CDR3 region has 16 residues. Losses at the gene ends were 1 base for V and 5 bases for J; bases not matched to a gene: 6. CDR3 nucleotide sequence: TGTGCCAGCTCACCACTAGGGACAGGGGGCGAACACGAGCAGTACTTC. Its translation is CASSPLGTGGEHEQYF.